The 11 T cell receptor beta chains listed next were all sequenced from one sample in a study of T cell responses to AZD1222 COVID-19 vaccine. The method was immunoSEQ multiplex PCR; TCRdb's version includes in-frame clones alone and lacks a portion of them. The data contain roughly 120,000 clones, 80% to 90% of them singletons. The sequenced sample was peripheral blood, obtained on day 0 of MenACWY control vaccination. The receptors shown here come from an adult in good health.

This clone was found once. The chain carries TRBV5-1 and TRBJ1-2, with 8 bases identical to TRBD1. Per the germline V gene, CDR1 is SGHRS and CDR2 is YFSETQ. The CDR3 sequence is 13 residues long. V trimming: 4 bases; J trimming: 8 bases; junction bases outside the gene matches: 7. Written as DNA, the CDR3 is TGCGCCAGCAGCAAGGACAGGGCCCAAGGCTACACCTTC. It yields the protein CASSKDRAQGYTF.

Of note for this clone: The junction departs from germline at one end; a sequencing error may be responsible. The chain recombines TRBV7-9 with TRBJ2-3; TRBD2 matches 9 bases. The germline CDR1 and CDR2 sequences are SEHNR and FQNEAQ (reference sequence). The CDR3 is 16 amino acids. The CDR3 sequence is CASSVAPAGGLDTQYF. In DNA, the CDR3 is TGTGCCAGCAGCGTAGCCCCTGCGGGAGGGCTGGATACGCAGTATTTT.

This clone turned up a few times. This rearrangement joins TRBV2 to TRBJ1-2; D is undetermined. From germline, CDR1 is SNHLY and CDR2 FYNNEI. The CDR3 has 11 residues. Here the CDR3 DNA reads TGTGCGGCTTACGGACTTTCTGGCTACACCTTC. Translation: CAAYGLSGYTF.

The chain combines TRBV5-1 with TRBJ2-7, with D tentatively TRBD2 (5 bases). Germline values: CDR1 SGHRS, CDR2 YFSETQ. This CDR3 contains 13 residues. Between the trimmed V and J ends, which lost 4 bases and 3 bases, there was a span of 11 bases. In nucleotides, the CDR3 is TGCGCCAGCAGCGACGGACTGTACTACGAGCAGTACTTC. Its protein is CASSDGLYYEQYF.

CDR3 sequence reads: CASSESPGQGPYEQYF. The CDR3 nucleotides are TGCGCCAGCAGTGAGTCCCCGGGACAGGGGCCCTACGAGCAGTACTTC. The rearrangement links TRBV10-1 to TRBJ2-7, with TRBD1 identical over 10 bases. CDR3 length: 16 amino acids. CDR1 is WNHNN, CDR2 SYGVQD, per germline (reference sequence). Trimming cost V 0 bases and J 2 bases; bases outside gene matches: 4.

This clone was seen once. Other DNA sequences from this sample encode an identical CDR3 as well. The chain uses TRBV28 and TRBJ2-7, with D possibly TRBD2 on 5 matching bases. CDR1 and CDR2 (germline): MDHEN, SYDVKM. V dropped 2 bases and J dropped 4 bases, with 6 bases sitting between them. The CDR3 is made up of 12 amino acids. The CDR3 nucleotides are TGTGCCAGCAGTTTACCGGGGTACGAGCAGTACTTC. The encoded protein is CASSLPGYEQYF.

The rearrangement joins TRBV19 to TRBJ2-7, with a tentative D call TRBD2 (6 bases). Germline CDR1 LNHDA, CDR2 SQIVND (reference sequence). The CDR3 contains 15 residues. Trimming took 7 bases from V and 3 from J, leaving 19 bases between them. As DNA, the CDR3 is TGTGCCAGTACTAAGCGTTCCGGGAGCGGCTACGAGCAGTACTTC. It codes for CASTKRSGSGYEQYF.

Only a few counts were recorded for this clone. The chain combines TRBV15 with TRBJ2-7; D tentatively fits TRBD1 or TRBD2 (5 bases each). The ends were cut back, 3 bases at V and 2 bases at J, with 17 bases in the middle. Germline loops: CDR1 LNHNV, CDR2 YYDKDF (reference sequence). This CDR3 region has 16 residues. The CDR3: CATSSTPRGRTYEQYF. CDR3 nucleotide sequence: TGTGCCACCAGCAGCACCCCCCGGGGACGGACCTACGAGCAGTACTTC.

V and J are TRBV5-4 and TRBJ2-3; 15 bases fit TRBD2. The CDR3 length is 17 residues. Looked up from germline, CDR1 is SGHNT and CDR2 is YYREEE (reference sequence). After removal of 4 bases from V and 4 bases from J, the junction contained 7 bases not matched to a gene. This chain's CDR3 is CASSRTSGRGGADTQYF. CDR3 in DNA: TGTGCCAGCAGCAGGACTAGCGGGAGGGGGGGAGCAGATACGCAGTATTTT.

This clone was seen only a few times. The chain joins TRBV24-1 to TRBJ2-1; TRBD1 agrees at 10 bases. CDR1 and CDR2 from the germline V gene are KGHDR and SFDVKD. V shed 0 bases and J 0 bases; nucleotides not matched to a gene: 13. The CDR3 covers 21 residues. Here the CDR3 reads CATSDLRDRGGRLGSYNEQFF. CDR3 nucleotides: TGTGCCACCAGTGATTTGCGGGACAGGGGAGGCCGGTTGGGCTCCTACAATGAGCAGTTCTTC.

The chain employs TRBV5-1 and TRBJ2-1, with 10 bases lining up with TRBD2. The V gene end was trimmed by 0 bases and the J gene end by 9 bases; junction bases not matched to a gene: 6. The length of the CDR3 is 15 residues. Germline loops: CDR1 SGHRS, CDR2 YFSETQ. The CDR3 nucleotides read TGCGCCAGCAGCTTGGCTAGCGGGAGCCTTGGTGAGCAGTTCTTC. Its translation: CASSLASGSLGEQFF.